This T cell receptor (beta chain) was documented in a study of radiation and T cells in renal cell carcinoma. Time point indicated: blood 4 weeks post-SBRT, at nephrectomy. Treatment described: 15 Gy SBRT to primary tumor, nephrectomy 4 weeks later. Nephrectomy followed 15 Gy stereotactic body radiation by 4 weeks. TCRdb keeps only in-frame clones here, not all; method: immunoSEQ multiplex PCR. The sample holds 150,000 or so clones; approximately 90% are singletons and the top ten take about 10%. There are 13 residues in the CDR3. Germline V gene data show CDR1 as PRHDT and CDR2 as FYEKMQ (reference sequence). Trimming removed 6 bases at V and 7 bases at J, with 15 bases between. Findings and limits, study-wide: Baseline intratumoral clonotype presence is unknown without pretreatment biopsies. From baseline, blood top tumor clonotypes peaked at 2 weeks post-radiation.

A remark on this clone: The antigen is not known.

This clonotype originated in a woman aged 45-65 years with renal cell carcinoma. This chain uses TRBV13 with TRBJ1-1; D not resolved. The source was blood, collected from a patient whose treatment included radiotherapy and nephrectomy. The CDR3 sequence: CASRGRPTYEAFF. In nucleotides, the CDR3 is TGTGCCAGCAGAGGGCGGCCAACATATGAAGCTTTCTTT.